This T cell receptor beta chain was profiled in a study of blood T cell repertoires in COVID-19. Per the original methods: How many nucleated cells were present was estimated from reference gene primer amplification. Profiled with immunoSEQ multiplex PCR; TCRdb holds only in-frame clones, not every one. V and J calls and clone size are given by that table; D and trimming were obtained from the DNA. The table includes about 150,000 clones, roughly four fifths detected once. V was shortened by 4 bases and J by 3 bases, with 13 bases between the two germline ends. The CDR3 contains 15 residues. Germline V lookup: CDR1 MNHEY, CDR2 SVGEGT.

The chain employs TRBV6-2 or TRBV6-3 and TRBJ2-1, with D perhaps TRBD2 (6 bases). Material: peripheral blood. This receptor was obtained from a woman aged 80 or over with acute or convalescent COVID-19. CDR3 amino acids: CASSSRDWIYNEQFF. CDR3 bases: TGTGCCAGCAGTTCCCGGGACTGGATCTACAATGAGCAGTTCTTC.